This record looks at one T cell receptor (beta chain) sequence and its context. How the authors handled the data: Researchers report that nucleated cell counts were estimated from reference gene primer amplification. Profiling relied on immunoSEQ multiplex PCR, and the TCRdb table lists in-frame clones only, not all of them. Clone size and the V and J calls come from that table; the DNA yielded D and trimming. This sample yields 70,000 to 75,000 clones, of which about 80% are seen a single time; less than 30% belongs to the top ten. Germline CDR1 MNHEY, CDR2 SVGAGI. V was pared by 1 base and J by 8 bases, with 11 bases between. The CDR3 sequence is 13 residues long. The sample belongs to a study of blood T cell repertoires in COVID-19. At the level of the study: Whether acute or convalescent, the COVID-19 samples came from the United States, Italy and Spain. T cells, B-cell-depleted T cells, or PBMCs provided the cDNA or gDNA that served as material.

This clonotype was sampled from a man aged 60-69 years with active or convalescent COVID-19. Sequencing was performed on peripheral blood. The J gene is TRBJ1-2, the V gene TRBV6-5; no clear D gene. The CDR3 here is CASSYFLRGGYTF. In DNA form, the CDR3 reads TGTGCCAGCAGTTACTTCCTCAGAGGGGGCTACACCTTC.